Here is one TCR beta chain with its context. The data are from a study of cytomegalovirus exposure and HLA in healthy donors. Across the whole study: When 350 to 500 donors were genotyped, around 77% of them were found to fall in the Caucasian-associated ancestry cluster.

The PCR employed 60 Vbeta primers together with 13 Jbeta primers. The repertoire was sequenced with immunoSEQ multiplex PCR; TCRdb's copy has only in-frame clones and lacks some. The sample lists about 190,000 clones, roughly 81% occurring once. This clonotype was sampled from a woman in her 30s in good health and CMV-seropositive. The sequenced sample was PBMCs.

CDR3 coding DNA: TGCGCCAGCAGCGCCCGACTAGCGGGTTTCAATGAGCAGTTCTTC. Translated: CASSARLAGFNEQFF. The chain uses TRBV4-1 and TRBJ2-1; 10 bases align to TRBD2. This CDR3 has 15 residues. Germline CDR1 MGHRA, CDR2 YSYEKL. J was trimmed by 6 bases and V by 5 bases; bases with no gene match: 7.